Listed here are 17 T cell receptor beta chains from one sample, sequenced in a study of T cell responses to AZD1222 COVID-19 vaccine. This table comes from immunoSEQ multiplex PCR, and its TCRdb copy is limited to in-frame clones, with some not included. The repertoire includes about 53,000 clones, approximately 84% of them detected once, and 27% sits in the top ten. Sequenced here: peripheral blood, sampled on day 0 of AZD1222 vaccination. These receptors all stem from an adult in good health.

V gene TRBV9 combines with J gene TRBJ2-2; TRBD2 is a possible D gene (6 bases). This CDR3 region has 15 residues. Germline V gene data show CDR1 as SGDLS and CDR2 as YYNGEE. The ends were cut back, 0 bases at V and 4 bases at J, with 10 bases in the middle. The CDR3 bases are TGTGCCAGCAGCGTAGCGGGAGTTGGCACCGGGGAGCTGTTTTTT. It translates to CASSVAGVGTGELFF.

The CDR3 DNA follows: TGTGCTACGCCCGAAAACAGGGGTGGTTCACCCCTCCACTTT. The encoded protein is CATPENRGGSPLHF. This chain links TRBV6-5 with TRBJ1-6, with 7 bases matching TRBD1. Germline values: CDR1 MNHEY, CDR2 SVGAGI. The CDR3 length is 14 residues.

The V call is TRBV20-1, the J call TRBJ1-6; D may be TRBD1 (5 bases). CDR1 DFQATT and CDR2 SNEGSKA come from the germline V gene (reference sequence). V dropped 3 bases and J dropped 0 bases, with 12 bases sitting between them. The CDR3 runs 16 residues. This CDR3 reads CSASGTLSSYNSPLHF. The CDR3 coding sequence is TGCAGTGCTAGTGGGACCCTGAGCTCCTATAATTCACCCCTCCACTTT.

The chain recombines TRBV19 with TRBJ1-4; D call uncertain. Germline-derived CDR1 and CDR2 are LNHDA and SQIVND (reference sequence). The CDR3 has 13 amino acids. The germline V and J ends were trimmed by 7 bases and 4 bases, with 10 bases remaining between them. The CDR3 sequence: CASTYSSNEKLFF. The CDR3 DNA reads TGTGCCAGTACTTACAGCAGTAATGAAAAACTGTTTTTT.

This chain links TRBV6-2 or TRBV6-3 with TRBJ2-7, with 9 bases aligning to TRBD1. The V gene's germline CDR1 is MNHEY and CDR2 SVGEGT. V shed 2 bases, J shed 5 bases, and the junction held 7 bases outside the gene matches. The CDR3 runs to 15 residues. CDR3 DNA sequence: TGTGCCAGCAGTTACGCCGGGACAGGGATCCACGAGCAGTACTTC. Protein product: CASSYAGTGIHEQYF.

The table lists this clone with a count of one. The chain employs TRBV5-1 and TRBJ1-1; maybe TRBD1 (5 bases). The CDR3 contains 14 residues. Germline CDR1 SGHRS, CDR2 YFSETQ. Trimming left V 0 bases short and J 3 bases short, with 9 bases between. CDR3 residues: CASSLARDHTEAFF. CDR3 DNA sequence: TGCGCCAGCAGCTTGGCAAGGGACCACACTGAAGCTTTCTTT.

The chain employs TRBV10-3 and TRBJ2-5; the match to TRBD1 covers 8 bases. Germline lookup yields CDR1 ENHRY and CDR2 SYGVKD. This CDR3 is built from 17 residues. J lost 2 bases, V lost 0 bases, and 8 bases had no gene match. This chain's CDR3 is CAISESDRDRLQETQYF. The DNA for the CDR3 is TGTGCCATCAGTGAGTCGGACAGGGACCGACTACAAGAGACCCAGTACTTC.

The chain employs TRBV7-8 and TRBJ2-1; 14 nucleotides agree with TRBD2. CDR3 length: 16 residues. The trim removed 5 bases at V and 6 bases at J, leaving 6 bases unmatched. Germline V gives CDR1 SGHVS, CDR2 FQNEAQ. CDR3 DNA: TGTGCCAGCAGCATCAGGGGGACTAGCGGGAGCAATGAGCAGTTCTTC. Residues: CASSIRGTSGSNEQFF.

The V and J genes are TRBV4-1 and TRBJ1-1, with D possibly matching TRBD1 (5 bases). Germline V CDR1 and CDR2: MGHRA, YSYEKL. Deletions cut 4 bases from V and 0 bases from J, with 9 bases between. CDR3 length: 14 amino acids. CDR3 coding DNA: TGCGCCAGCAGCCTCAGACAGCTGAACACTGAAGCTTTCTTT. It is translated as CASSLRQLNTEAFF.

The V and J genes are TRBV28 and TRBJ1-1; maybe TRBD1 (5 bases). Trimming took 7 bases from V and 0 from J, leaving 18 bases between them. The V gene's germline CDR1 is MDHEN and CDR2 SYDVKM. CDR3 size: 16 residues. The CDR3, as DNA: TGTGCCAGCAAACCTCTGGGGCAGAACATGAACACTGAAGCTTTCTTT. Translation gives CASKPLGQNMNTEAFF.

The CDR3 is CASRDRATGNTIYF. CDR3 in DNA: TGTGCCAGCAGAGACAGGGCCACTGGAAACACCATATATTTT. The chain carries TRBV7-2 and TRBJ1-3; 7 bases are shared with TRBD1. The V segment lost 6 bases and the J segment 2 bases; nucleotides outside the gene matches: 4. This CDR3 region has 14 residues. Per the germline V gene, CDR1 is SGHTA and CDR2 is FQGNSA.

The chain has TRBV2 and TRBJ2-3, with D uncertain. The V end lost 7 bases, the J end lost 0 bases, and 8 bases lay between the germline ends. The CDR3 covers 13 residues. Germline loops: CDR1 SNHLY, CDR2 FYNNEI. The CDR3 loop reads CASNKPSTDTQYF. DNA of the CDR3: TGTGCCAGCAACAAACCTAGCACAGATACGCAGTATTTT.

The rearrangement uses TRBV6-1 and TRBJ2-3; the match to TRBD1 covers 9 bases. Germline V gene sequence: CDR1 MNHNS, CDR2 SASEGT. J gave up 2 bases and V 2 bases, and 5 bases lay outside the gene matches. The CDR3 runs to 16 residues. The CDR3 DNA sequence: TGTGCCAGCAGTGAACAGACAGGGGGGTACACAGATACGCAGTATTTT. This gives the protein CASSEQTGGYTDTQYF.

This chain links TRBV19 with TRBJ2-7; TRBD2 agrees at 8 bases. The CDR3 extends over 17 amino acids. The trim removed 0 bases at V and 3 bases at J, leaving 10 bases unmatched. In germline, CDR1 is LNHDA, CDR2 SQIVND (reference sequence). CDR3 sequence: CASSIERGLAGHYEQYF. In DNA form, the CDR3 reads TGTGCCAGTAGTATAGAGCGTGGGCTAGCGGGTCACTACGAGCAGTACTTC.

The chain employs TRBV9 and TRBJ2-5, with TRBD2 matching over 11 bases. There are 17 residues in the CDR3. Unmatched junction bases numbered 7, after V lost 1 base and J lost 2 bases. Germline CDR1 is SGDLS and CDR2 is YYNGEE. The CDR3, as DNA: TGTGCCAGCAGCGTATCGGCGGGACTAGCGGAACAAGAGACCCAGTACTTC. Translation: CASSVSAGLAEQETQYF.

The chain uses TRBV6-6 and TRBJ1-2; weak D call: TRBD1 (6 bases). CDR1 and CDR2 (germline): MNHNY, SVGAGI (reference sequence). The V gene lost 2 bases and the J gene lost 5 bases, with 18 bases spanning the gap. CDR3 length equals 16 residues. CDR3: CASSYSTGGQVYGYTF. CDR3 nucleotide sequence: TGTGCCAGCAGTTACAGTACCGGGGGCCAGGTGTATGGCTACACCTTC.

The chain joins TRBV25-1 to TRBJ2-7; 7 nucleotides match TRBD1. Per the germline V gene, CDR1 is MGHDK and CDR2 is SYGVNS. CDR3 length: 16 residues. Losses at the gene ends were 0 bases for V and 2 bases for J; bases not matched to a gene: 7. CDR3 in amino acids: CASSEYPQGTAYEQYF. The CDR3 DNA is TGTGCCAGCAGTGAATACCCACAGGGGACAGCCTACGAGCAGTACTTC.